Listed below are T cell receptor beta chains from one sample, sequenced in a study of blood T cell repertoires in COVID-19. The assay was immunoSEQ multiplex PCR, and TCRdb's table has in-frame clones only and misses some. Among about 200,000 clones listed, roughly 84% were seen once. Sequenced material: peripheral blood. These receptors were taken from a woman aged 80 or over with acute or convalescent COVID-19. CDR3s include the opening cysteine and the closing phenylalanine or tryptophan. A D gene is named only where the DNA matches it firmly. A row's size may be missing; if present it is once, few, many or a size class.

D gene: TRBD1
V gene: TRBV30
J gene: TRBJ1-4
clone size: -
CDR3 protein: CAWSEGQGDEKLFF
CDR3 DNA: TGTGCCTGGAGCGAGGGGCAGGGGGACGAAAAACTGTTTTTT

D gene: TRBD1
V gene: TRBV28
J gene: TRBJ2-5
clone size: -
CDR3 protein: CASSSIPVGTGEGETQYF
CDR3 DNA: TGTGCCAGCAGTTCTATCCCGGTCGGGACAGGGGAAGGGGAGACCCAGTACTTC

D gene: TRBD1
V gene: TRBV25-1
J gene: TRBJ1-1
clone size: -
CDR3 protein: CASSFLGQGGAEAFF
CDR3 DNA: TGTGCCAGCAGTTTCTTAGGACAGGGAGGAGCTGAAGCTTTCTTT

D gene: -
V gene: TRBV15
J gene: TRBJ1-1
clone size: -
CDR3 protein: CATSRVTGQAFF
CDR3 DNA: TGTGCCACCAGCAGAGTGACAGGACAAGCTTTCTTT

D gene: TRBD1
V gene: TRBV5-4
J gene: TRBJ2-7
clone size: -
CDR3 protein: CASSLRGRYEQYF
CDR3 DNA: TGTGCCAGCAGCTTGAGGGGGCGGTACGAGCAGTACTTC

D gene: -
V gene: TRBV30
J gene: TRBJ2-7
clone size: -
CDR3 protein: CASGLNYEQYF
CDR3 DNA: TGTGCCTCGGGACTTAACTACGAGCAGTACTTC

D gene: -
V gene: TRBV18
J gene: TRBJ1-2
clone size: -
CDR3 protein: CASSREERRSYGYTF
CDR3 DNA: TGTGCCAGCTCACGGGAGGAAAGAAGATCCTATGGCTACACCTTC

D gene: TRBD1
V gene: TRBV7-9
J gene: TRBJ2-7
clone size: -
CDR3 protein: CASSLAVRTGQGNEQYF
CDR3 DNA: TGTGCCAGCAGCTTAGCAGTAAGGACGGGACAGGGGAACGAGCAGTACTTC

D gene: TRBD2
V gene: TRBV5-3
J gene: TRBJ2-5
clone size: -
CDR3 protein: CARSLTSGRLETQYF
CDR3 DNA: TGTGCCAGAAGCTTGACTAGCGGGAGGTTAGAGACCCAGTACTTC

D gene: TRBD2
V gene: TRBV5-1
J gene: TRBJ2-2
clone size: few
CDR3 protein: CASSLTSGANTGELFF
CDR3 DNA: TGCGCCAGCAGCTTGACTAGCGGGGCGAACACCGGGGAGCTGTTTTTT

D gene: TRBD1
V gene: TRBV4-3
J gene: TRBJ1-1
clone size: -
CDR3 protein: CASSQNRGRFTEAFF
CDR3 DNA: TGCGCCAGCAGCCAAAACAGGGGGCGATTCACTGAAGCTTTCTTT

D gene: -
V gene: TRBV11-3
J gene: TRBJ2-3
clone size: -
CDR3 protein: CASSLRTETDTQYF
CDR3 DNA: TGTGCCAGCAGCTTACGGACAGAGACAGATACGCAGTATTTT

D gene: -
V gene: TRBV2
J gene: TRBJ1-4
clone size: -
CDR3 protein: CASSVQEKLFF
CDR3 DNA: TGTGCCAGCAGTGTACAAGAAAAACTGTTTTTT

D gene: TRBD1
V gene: TRBV4-3
J gene: TRBJ1-4
clone size: -
CDR3 protein: CASSQVTGGGEKLFF
CDR3 DNA: TGCGCCAGCAGCCAAGTTACAGGGGGCGGGGAAAAACTGTTTTTT

D gene: TRBD2
V gene: TRBV7-2
J gene: TRBJ2-5
clone size: -
CDR3 protein: CASSQGLAGGPKYF
CDR3 DNA: TGTGCCAGCAGCCAAGGACTAGCGGGAGGCCCGAAGTACTTC

D gene: TRBD1
V gene: TRBV9
J gene: TRBJ2-1
clone size: -
CDR3 protein: CASSETPQGAKFF
CDR3 DNA: TGTGCCAGCAGCGAGACACCCCAGGGGGCCAAGTTCTTC

D gene: TRBD1
V gene: TRBV7-9
J gene: TRBJ1-5
clone size: few
CDR3 protein: CASSFEGGLQPQHF
CDR3 DNA: TGTGCCAGCAGCTTCGAAGGGGGCCTACAGCCCCAGCATTTT

D gene: -
V gene: TRBV18
J gene: TRBJ2-1
clone size: -
CDR3 protein: CASSPSLGSYNEQFF
CDR3 DNA: TGTGCCAGCTCACCATCACTAGGGTCCTACAATGAGCAGTTCTTC

D gene: TRBD2
V gene: TRBV12-5
J gene: TRBJ2-5
clone size: -
CDR3 protein: CASGLSGAETQYF
CDR3 DNA: TGTGCTAGTGGGCTTAGCGGGGCAGAGACCCAGTACTTC

D gene: TRBD2
V gene: TRBV5-6
J gene: TRBJ2-5
clone size: -
CDR3 protein: CASSSRRASGLQETQYF
CDR3 DNA: TGTGCCAGCAGCTCCCGACGGGCTAGCGGGCTTCAAGAGACCCAGTACTTC

D gene: -
V gene: TRBV29-1
J gene: TRBJ2-5
clone size: -
CDR3 protein: CSEVSGEETQYF
CDR3 DNA: TGCAGCGAGGTTTCGGGGGAGGAGACCCAGTACTTC

D gene: -
V gene: TRBV11-2
J gene: TRBJ1-6
clone size: once
CDR3 protein: CASSKTILSYNSPLHF
CDR3 DNA: TGTGCCAGCAGCAAGACTATCCTCTCCTATAATTCACCCCTCCACTTT

D gene: TRBD2
V gene: TRBV18
J gene: TRBJ2-1
clone size: -
CDR3 protein: CASSPNGGWDDEQFF
CDR3 DNA: TGTGCCAGCTCACCCAACGGGGGGTGGGATGATGAGCAGTTCTTC

D gene: -
V gene: TRBV4-1
J gene: TRBJ1-2
clone size: -
CDR3 protein: CASNPGGPIYGYTF
CDR3 DNA: TGCGCCAGCAACCCTGGGGGCCCGATCTATGGCTACACCTTC

D gene: TRBD1
V gene: TRBV18
J gene: TRBJ1-1
clone size: -
CDR3 protein: CASSPRQGEAFF
CDR3 DNA: TGTGCCAGCTCACCGAGACAGGGTGAAGCTTTCTTT

D gene: -
V gene: TRBV12-3/TRBV12-4
J gene: TRBJ2-1
clone size: -
CDR3 protein: CASSFGTINEQFF
CDR3 DNA: TGTGCCAGCAGTTTCGGGACAATAAATGAGCAGTTCTTC

D gene: -
V gene: TRBV10-3
J gene: TRBJ1-6
clone size: -
CDR3 protein: CAISESRDSPLHF
CDR3 DNA: TGTGCCATCAGTGAGTCGAGAGATTCACCCCTCCACTTT

D gene: TRBD2
V gene: TRBV7-2
J gene: TRBJ2-7
clone size: -
CDR3 protein: CASSLGAGGEYEQYF
CDR3 DNA: TGTGCCAGCAGCTTAGGGGCGGGAGGCGAATACGAGCAGTACTTC

D gene: -
V gene: TRBV5-6
J gene: TRBJ1-3
clone size: -
CDR3 protein: CASSLTPGTIYF
CDR3 DNA: TGTGCCAGCAGCCTAACCCCGGGCACCATATATTTT

D gene: -
V gene: TRBV27
J gene: TRBJ1-5
clone size: few
CDR3 protein: CASSSLGNQPQHF
CDR3 DNA: TGTGCCAGCAGTTCCCTCGGCAATCAGCCCCAGCATTTT

D gene: -
V gene: TRBV6-6
J gene: TRBJ2-7
clone size: -
CDR3 protein: CASSYLLDSYEQYF
CDR3 DNA: TGTGCCAGCAGTTACTTGCTCGACAGCTACGAGCAGTACTTC